Detailed here is one TCR beta chain. The target antigen is unknown. The data derive from a study of T cell repertoires in cytomegalovirus infection. On the study more broadly: Used in the study were CMV epitopes, some recently identified and HLA-C-restricted, others well-studied and HLA-B-restricted. Public signatures in TCR beta pointed to CMV infection and matching HLA type. Study findings and constraints: The response measured ex vivo was dominated by TCR beta clonotypes (HLA-C-restricted and CMV-specific). Cumulative frequency (of public TCR beta family members) identified carriers of CMV plus the relevant HLA.

TCRdb reprocessed the reads with MiXCR, giving one entry per CDR3 protein. This table holds hundreds of thousands of distinct CDR3 sequences, about 29% found once. This specimen was cultured PBMCs, taken from culture after CMV antigen stimulation. The TCR sequence derives from a human donor in good health (CMV status not recorded). Some clones in this sample may be carry-over from other donors' samples.

This CDR3 reads CASSLSTGRPEYGYTF. DNA of the CDR3: TGCGCCAGCAGCCTCTCGACAGGGAGGCCGGAATATGGCTACACCTTC. This chain joins TRBV4-1 and TRBJ1-2; the match to TRBD1 covers 7 bases. Germline trimming cut 4 bases from V and 5 bases from J; bases unmatched to any gene: 13. CDR1 and CDR2 (germline): MGHRA, YSYEKL. The CDR3 is 16 amino acids.